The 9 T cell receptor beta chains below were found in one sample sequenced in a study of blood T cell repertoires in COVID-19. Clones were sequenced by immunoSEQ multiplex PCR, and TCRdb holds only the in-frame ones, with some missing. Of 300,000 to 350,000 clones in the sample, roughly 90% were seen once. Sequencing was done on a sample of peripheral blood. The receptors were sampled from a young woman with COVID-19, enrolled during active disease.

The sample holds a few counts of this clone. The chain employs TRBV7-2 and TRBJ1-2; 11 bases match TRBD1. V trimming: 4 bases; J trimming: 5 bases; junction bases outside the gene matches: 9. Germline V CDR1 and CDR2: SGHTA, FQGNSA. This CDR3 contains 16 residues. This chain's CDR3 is CASSSGGQGAPYGYTF. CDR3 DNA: TGTGCCAGCAGCTCAGGCGGACAGGGGGCGCCTTATGGCTACACCTTC.

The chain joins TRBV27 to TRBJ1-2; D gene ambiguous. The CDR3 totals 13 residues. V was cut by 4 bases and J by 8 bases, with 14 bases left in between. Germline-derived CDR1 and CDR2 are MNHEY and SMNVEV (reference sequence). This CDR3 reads CASSSATREGYTF. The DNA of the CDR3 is TGTGCCAGCAGTTCCGCCACAAGGGAGGGCTACACCTTC.

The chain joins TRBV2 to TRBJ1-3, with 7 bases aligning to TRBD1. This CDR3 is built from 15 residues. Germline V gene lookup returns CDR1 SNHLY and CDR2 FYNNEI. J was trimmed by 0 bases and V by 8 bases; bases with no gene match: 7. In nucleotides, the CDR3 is TGTGCCAGCCTGGGACAGAAGTACTCTGGAAACACCATATATTTT. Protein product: CASLGQKYSGNTIYF.

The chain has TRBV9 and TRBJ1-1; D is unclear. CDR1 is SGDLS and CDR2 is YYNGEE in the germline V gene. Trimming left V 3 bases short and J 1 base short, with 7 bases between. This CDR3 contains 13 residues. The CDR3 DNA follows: TGTGCCAGCAGCGCCCTTAAGAACACTGAAGCTTTCTTT. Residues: CASSALKNTEAFF. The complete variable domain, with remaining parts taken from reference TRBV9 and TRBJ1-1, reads DSGVTQTPKHLITATGQRVTLRCSPRSGDLSVYWYQQSLDQGLQFLIQYYNGEERAKGNILERFSAQQFPDLHSELNLSSLELGDSALYFCASSALKNTEAFFGQGTRLTVV.

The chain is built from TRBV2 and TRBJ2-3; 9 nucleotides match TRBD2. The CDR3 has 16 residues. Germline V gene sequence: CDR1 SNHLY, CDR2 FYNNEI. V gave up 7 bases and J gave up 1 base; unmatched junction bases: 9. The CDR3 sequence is CASKAIAGVRTDTQYF. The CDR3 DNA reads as TGTGCCAGCAAGGCGATAGCGGGAGTCCGCACAGATACGCAGTATTTT.

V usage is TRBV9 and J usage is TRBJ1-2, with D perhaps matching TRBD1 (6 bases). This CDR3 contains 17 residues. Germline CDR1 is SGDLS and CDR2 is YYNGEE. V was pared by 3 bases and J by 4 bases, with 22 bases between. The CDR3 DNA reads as TGTGCCAGCAGCGCCCAATCTAACCTACAGGGATGCTATGGCTACACCTTC. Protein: CASSAQSNLQGCYGYTF.

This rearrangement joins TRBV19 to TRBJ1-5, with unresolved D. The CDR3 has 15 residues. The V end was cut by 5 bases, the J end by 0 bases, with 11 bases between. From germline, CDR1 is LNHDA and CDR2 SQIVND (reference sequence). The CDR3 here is CASSWSRYSNQPQHF. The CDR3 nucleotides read TGTGCCAGTAGTTGGAGCCGGTATAGCAATCAGCCCCAGCATTTT.

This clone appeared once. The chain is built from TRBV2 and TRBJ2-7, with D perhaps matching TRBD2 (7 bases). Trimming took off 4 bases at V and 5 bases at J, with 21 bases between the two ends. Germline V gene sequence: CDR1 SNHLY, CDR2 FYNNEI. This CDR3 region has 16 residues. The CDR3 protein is CASSGPMGGPGHEQYF. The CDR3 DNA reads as TGTGCCAGCAGTGGGCCCATGGGGGGGCCGGGACACGAGCAGTACTTC.

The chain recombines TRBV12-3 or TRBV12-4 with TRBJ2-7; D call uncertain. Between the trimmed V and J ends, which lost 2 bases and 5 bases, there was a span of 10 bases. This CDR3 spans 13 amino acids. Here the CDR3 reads CASSLLNRHEQYF. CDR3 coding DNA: TGTGCCAGCAGTTTATTAAACAGACACGAGCAGTACTTC.